This T cell receptor beta chain came from a study of T cell changes during pregnancy in multiple sclerosis. CDR1 is MNHNS, CDR2 SASEGT, per germline. Trimming took off 8 bases at V and 3 bases at J, with 18 bases between the two ends. The CDR3 totals 15 residues. The assay was immunoSEQ multiplex PCR, and TCRdb's table has in-frame clones only and misses some. The sample contains 78,000 or so clones, about 90% of which appear only once. The chain joins TRBV6-1 to TRBJ2-3; maybe TRBD2 (5 bases). The sequenced sample was CD4+ T cells from peripheral blood mononuclear cells, obtained before pregnancy. This receptor was taken from a female donor with multiple sclerosis, enrolled in a pregnancy study. The CDR3 spells CASPSASGGTDTQYF. The CDR3 coding sequence is TGTGCCAGCCCGTCGGCTTCAGGAGGTACAGATACGCAGTATTTT.